This T cell receptor beta chain derives from a study of blood T cell repertoires in COVID-19. The CDR3 is 16 residues long. With 0 bases clipped from V and 8 bases from J, the junction kept 7 bases outside the gene matches. Germline V gene lookup returns CDR1 SGHTA and CDR2 FQGTGA. The sample holds a few counts of this clone. Assay used: immunoSEQ multiplex PCR; TCRdb lists only in-frame clones, some missing. The sample comprises roughly 76,000 clones, 75% to 90% of which are singletons, and about 15% rests with the top ten. Sequencing was carried out using peripheral blood. The rearrangement uses TRBV7-3 and TRBJ2-1, with 10 bases lining up with TRBD1. The receptor comes from a man between 65 and 85 years old with active or convalescent COVID-19. DNA of the CDR3: TGTGCCAGCAGCTTAACGGGGACAGGGGTTAAGGATGAGCAGTTCTTC. Encoded protein: CASSLTGTGVKDEQFF.